These 18 T cell receptor beta chains were all obtained from the same sample, sequenced in a study of blood T cell repertoires in COVID-19. Here immunoSEQ multiplex PCR was the method, and the copy in TCRdb shows in-frame clones only, minus some. The table includes 250,000 to 350,000 clones, about 89% detected once. Sequencing used peripheral blood. The receptor set was obtained from a woman aged 50 to 65 who had recovered from COVID-19.

The chain uses TRBV4-1 and TRBJ2-6; D is perhaps TRBD1 (6 bases). This CDR3 spans 16 amino acids. Germline V lookup: CDR1 MGHRA, CDR2 YSYEKL. V was clipped by 4 bases and J by 3 bases, with 13 bases between them. CDR3 DNA sequence: TGCGCCAGCAGCCGAACAACAGGGCTTGGGGCCAACGTCCTGACTTTC. Its protein is CASSRTTGLGANVLTF.

The chain carries TRBV3-1 (or the pseudogene TRBV3-2) and TRBJ2-7; 8 bases line up with TRBD2. Germline-derived CDR1 and CDR2 are LGHDT and YNNKEL (reference sequence). The V and J ends lost 1 base and 2 bases, in that order; junction bases with no gene match: 4. The CDR3 is made up of 15 amino acids. Here the CDR3 DNA reads TGTGCCAGCAGCCAAGGGGCGGGGGGACCCTACGAGCAGTACTTC. This codes for CASSQGAGGPYEQYF.

The chain carries TRBV10-3 and TRBJ1-3; TRBD1 matches at 8 bases. The CDR3 length is 15 residues. Germline CDR1 and CDR2: ENHRY and SYGVKD. Losses at the gene ends were 6 bases for V and 2 bases for J; bases not matched to a gene: 6. The CDR3 reads CAIRDTGGAGNTIYF. For the CDR3, the DNA is TGTGCCATCAGGGATACAGGGGGTGCTGGAAACACCATATATTTT.

The rearrangement links TRBV7-2 to TRBJ1-2; D is unresolved. This CDR3 comprises 12 residues. The V end lost 2 bases, the J end lost 5 bases, and 6 bases lay between the germline ends. Germline CDR1 is SGHTA and CDR2 is FQGNSA. CDR3 in DNA: TGTGCCAGCAGCTTATACAGTTATGGCTACACCTTC. It specifies CASSLYSYGYTF.

The rearrangement links TRBV7-9 to TRBJ2-7; 7 bases fit TRBD1. CDR3 size: 13 residues. With 5 bases clipped from V and 7 bases from J, the junction kept 8 bases outside the gene matches. Germline V gene data show CDR1 as SEHNR and CDR2 as FQNEAQ (reference sequence). The CDR3 is CASSRRQGSEQYF. CDR3 nucleotide sequence: TGTGCCAGCAGCCGGCGACAGGGATCGGAGCAGTACTTC.

This clone occurred once. This chain uses TRBV19 with TRBJ1-5; TRBD1 agrees at 9 bases. Germline V gene data show CDR1 as LNHDA and CDR2 as SQIVND (reference sequence). This CDR3 spans 13 amino acids. J lost 12 bases, V lost 7 bases, and 10 bases had no gene match. CDR3 amino acids: CASIGTGKVIQHF. In DNA form, the CDR3 reads TGTGCCAGTATTGGGACAGGGAAGGTTATCCAGCATTTT.

The V call is TRBV7-2, the J call TRBJ1-2; TRBD1 might be the D (6 bases). CDR3 length equals 15 residues. V was cut by 0 bases and J by 5 bases, with 13 bases left in between. In germline, CDR1 is SGHTA, CDR2 FQGNSA. CDR3 bases: TGTGCCAGCAGCTTAGCGGACAGCGTCCGATATGGCTACACCTTC. Protein sequence: CASSLADSVRYGYTF.

The chain recombines TRBV28 with TRBJ1-5, with D possibly matching TRBD1 (5 bases). Trimming removed 8 bases from V and 7 bases from J, with 18 bases in between. This CDR3 is built from 14 residues. Germline V gene lookup returns CDR1 MDHEN and CDR2 SYDVKM. The CDR3 DNA follows: TGTGCCAGCCAGGCAGGGATGGGCTGGCAGCCCCAGCATTTT. It codes for CASQAGMGWQPQHF.

The chain employs TRBV6-5 and TRBJ1-1; 8 bases align to TRBD1. Germline CDR1 MNHEY, CDR2 SVGAGI. The CDR3 extends over 14 amino acids. V trimming: 6 bases; J trimming: 4 bases; junction bases outside the gene matches: 7. CDR3 DNA sequence: TGTGCCAGCAGATTAGACAGGGGACCCACTGAAGCTTTCTTT. Translating it yields CASRLDRGPTEAFF.

This CDR3 reads CAWRWGGREQYF. DNA of the CDR3: TGTGCCTGGAGGTGGGGCGGGAGGGAGCAGTACTTC. V and J are TRBV30 and TRBJ2-7; 8 bases align to TRBD2. This CDR3 comprises 12 residues. Germline V lookup: CDR1 GTSNPN, CDR2 SVGIG (reference sequence). V was pared by 3 bases and J by 7 bases, with 5 bases of the junction left unmatched.

The chain links TRBV7-2 to TRBJ2-1; D gene ambiguous. CDR3 length equals 15 residues. The V end lost 4 bases, the J end lost 0 bases, and 10 bases lay between the germline ends. CDR1 is SGHTA, CDR2 FQGNSA, per germline. CDR3 bases: TGTGCCAGCAGCTCGACTTCTAGCTCCTACAATGAGCAGTTCTTC. Protein sequence: CASSSTSSSYNEQFF.

This clone occurred many times. The J gene is TRBJ2-4, the V gene TRBV6-2 or TRBV6-3, with 7 nucleotides matching TRBD2. V lost 3 bases, J lost 11 bases, and 4 bases stayed unmatched. Germline lookup yields CDR1 MNHEY and CDR2 SVGEGT. The CDR3 consists of 12 residues. CDR3 amino acids: CASSYGGGLQYF. For the CDR3, the DNA is TGTGCCAGCAGTTATGGCGGGGGTCTTCAGTACTTC.

This clone was seen once. The chain couples TRBV30 to TRBJ2-1, with TRBD2 matching 8 bases. V shed 0 bases and J 0 bases; nucleotides not matched to a gene: 7. Germline CDR1 reads GTSNPN; CDR2 reads SVGIG (reference sequence). The CDR3 covers 17 residues. The CDR3 DNA reads as TGTGCCTGGAGTGTACGTCGGGGGACTAGCTCCTACAATGAGCAGTTCTTC. This codes for CAWSVRRGTSSYNEQFF. The variable domain in full, completed from reference TRBV30 and TRBJ2-1, reads SQTIHQWPATLVQPVGSPLSLECTVEGTSNPNLYWYRQAAGRGLQLLFYSVGIGQISSEVPQNLSASRPQDRQFILSSKKLLLSDSGFYLCAWSVRRGTSSYNEQFFGPGTRLTVL.

In DNA, the CDR3 is TGCGCCAGCAGCTTGGGCGGGGAGTGGGGCTACACCTTC. The encoded protein is CASSLGGEWGYTF. The chain is built from TRBV5-1 and TRBJ1-2, with D unresolved. The CDR3 contains 13 residues. V shed 0 bases and J shed 8 bases, with 11 bases lying between them. Germline CDR1 SGHRS, CDR2 YFSETQ.

The chain links TRBV6-5 to TRBJ2-4; maybe TRBD2 (5 bases). The V and J ends lost 0 bases and 4 bases respectively, with 7 bases between them. From germline, CDR1 is MNHEY and CDR2 SVGAGI. This CDR3 is 14 amino acids long. The CDR3, as DNA: TGTGCCAGCAGTTACTCGGGCGGGAAAAACATTCAGTACTTC. Amino acids: CASSYSGGKNIQYF.

The J gene is TRBJ1-2, the V gene TRBV30; 8 nucleotides line up with TRBD1. The CDR3 totals 13 residues. The germline CDR1 and CDR2 sequences are GTSNPN and SVGIG (reference sequence). With 1 base clipped from V and 8 bases from J, the junction kept 6 bases outside the gene matches. The chain's CDR3 is CAWSEQGVQGYTF. The CDR3 DNA reads as TGTGCCTGGAGTGAACAGGGGGTTCAGGGCTACACCTTC.

The rearrangement links TRBV12-3 or TRBV12-4 to TRBJ2-5, with 10 bases lining up with TRBD2. The CDR3 runs to 13 residues. Trimming cost V 5 bases and J 4 bases; bases outside gene matches: 1. CDR3 DNA: TGTGCCAGCAGTCCTAGCGGGAGAGAGACCCAGTACTTC. Translation: CASSPSGRETQYF.

CDR3 loop: CATQDREKLFF. The CDR3 coding sequence is TGTGCCACCCAAGACAGAGAAAAACTGTTTTTT. The V gene is TRBV19, the J gene TRBJ1-4, with a tentative D call TRBD1 (5 bases). CDR1 LNHDA and CDR2 SQIVND come from the germline V gene (reference sequence). The CDR3 consists of 11 residues. V lost 10 bases, J lost 8 bases, and 11 bases lay in between.